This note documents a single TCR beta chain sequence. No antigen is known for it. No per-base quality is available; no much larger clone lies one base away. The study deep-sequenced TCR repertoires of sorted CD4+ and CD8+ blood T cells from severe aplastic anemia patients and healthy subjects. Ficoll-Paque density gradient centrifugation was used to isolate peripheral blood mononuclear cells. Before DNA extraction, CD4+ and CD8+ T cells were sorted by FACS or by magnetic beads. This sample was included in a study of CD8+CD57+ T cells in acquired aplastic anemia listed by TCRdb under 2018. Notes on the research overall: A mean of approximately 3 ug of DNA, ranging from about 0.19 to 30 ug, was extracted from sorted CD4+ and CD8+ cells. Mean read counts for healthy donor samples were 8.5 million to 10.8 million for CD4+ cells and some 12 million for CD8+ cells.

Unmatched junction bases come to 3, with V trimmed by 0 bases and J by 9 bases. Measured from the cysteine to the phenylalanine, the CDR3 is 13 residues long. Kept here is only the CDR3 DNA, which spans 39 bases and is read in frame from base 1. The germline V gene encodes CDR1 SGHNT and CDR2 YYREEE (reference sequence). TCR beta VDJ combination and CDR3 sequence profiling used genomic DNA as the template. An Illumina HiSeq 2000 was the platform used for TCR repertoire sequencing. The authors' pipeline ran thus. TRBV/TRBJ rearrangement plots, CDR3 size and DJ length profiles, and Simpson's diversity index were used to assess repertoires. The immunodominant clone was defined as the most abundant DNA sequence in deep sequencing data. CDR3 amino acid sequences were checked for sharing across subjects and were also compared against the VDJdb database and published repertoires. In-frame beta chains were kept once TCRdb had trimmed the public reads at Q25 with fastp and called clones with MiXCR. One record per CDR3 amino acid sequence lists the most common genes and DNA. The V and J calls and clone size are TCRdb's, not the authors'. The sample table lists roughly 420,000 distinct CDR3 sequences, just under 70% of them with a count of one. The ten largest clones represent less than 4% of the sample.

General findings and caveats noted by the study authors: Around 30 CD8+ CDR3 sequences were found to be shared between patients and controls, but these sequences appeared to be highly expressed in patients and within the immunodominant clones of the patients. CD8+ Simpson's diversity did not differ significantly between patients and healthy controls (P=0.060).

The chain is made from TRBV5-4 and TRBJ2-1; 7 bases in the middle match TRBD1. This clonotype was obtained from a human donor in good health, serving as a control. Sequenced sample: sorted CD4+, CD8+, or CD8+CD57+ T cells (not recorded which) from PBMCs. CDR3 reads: CASSLGTGSEQFF. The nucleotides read TGTGCCAGCAGCTTGGGGACAGGAAGTGAGCAGTTCTTC.